The TCR beta chain under discussion was sequenced for a study of blood T cell repertoires in COVID-19. This clone turned up a few times. TCRdb's table, derived via immunoSEQ multiplex PCR, lists solely in-frame clones and lacks some. The top ten clones hold 9.8% of a sample with about 97,000 clones, 78% of them seen once. The germline CDR1 and CDR2 sequences are MNHNS and SASEGT. The V end was cut by 3 bases, the J end by 3 bases, with 13 bases between. The CDR3 has 15 amino acids. The sequence derives from a man in his sixties with active or convalescent COVID-19. The chain carries TRBV6-1 and TRBJ2-3; D perhaps matches TRBD1 (6 bases). The sequenced sample consisted of peripheral blood. As DNA, the CDR3 is TGTGCCAGCAGTGAGGGGGCGCGGTCGACAGATACGCAGTATTTT. Translated, it gives CASSEGARSTDTQYF.